These 4 T cell receptor beta chains share one sample of origin, sequenced in a study of CDR3 diversity in severe acne. TCRdb ran MiXCR on the PCR reads and lists one entry per CDR3 protein. The sample records approximately 90,000 distinct CDR3 sequences, 48% being singletons. Sequences were obtained from blood. Every receptor here comes from a male donor in good health, serving as a control.

The chain joins TRBV2 to TRBJ2-7; D call uncertain. This CDR3 has 12 residues. CDR1 SNHLY and CDR2 FYNNEI come from the germline V gene. The V end lost 6 bases, the J end lost 7 bases, and 13 bases lay between the germline ends. The CDR3 sequence: CASRLPPAEQYF. In DNA, the CDR3 is TGTGCCAGCAGACTACCGCCCGCTGAGCAGTACTTC.

The genes are TRBV15 and TRBJ2-2; 9 nucleotides line up with TRBD1. The V gene's germline CDR1 is LNHNV and CDR2 YYDKDF (reference sequence). Losses at the gene ends were 5 bases for V and 3 bases for J; bases not matched to a gene: 4. This CDR3 spans 15 amino acids. CDR3 region: CATSGWTGDTGELFF. The CDR3 DNA follows: TGTGCCACCAGCGGTTGGACAGGGGACACCGGGGAGCTGTTTTTT.

V usage is TRBV20-1 and J usage is TRBJ1-1; the D gene is possibly TRBD1 (6 bases). CDR3 length: 15 residues. V lost 7 bases to trimming and J lost 1 base, with 19 bases between them. CDR1 is DFQATT and CDR2 is SNEGSKA in the germline V gene (reference sequence). The CDR3 protein is CSVKGGKGQNTEAFF. The DNA of the CDR3 is TGCAGTGTTAAGGGGGGTAAGGGACAGAACACTGAAGCTTTCTTT.

This clonotype has a count of ten or more. The gene calls are TRBV13 and TRBJ2-2; D is undetermined. This CDR3 has 14 residues. Germline CDR1 PRHDT, CDR2 FYEKMQ (reference sequence). V lost 4 bases and J 3 bases, leaving 9 bases between the germline ends. In DNA, the CDR3 is TGTGCCAGCAGCTCGTACGTAGACACCGGGGAGCTGTTTTTT. Protein sequence: CASSSYVDTGELFF.